This T cell receptor (beta chain) is from a study of shared clonotypes between healthy human individuals. Between the trimmed V and J ends, which lost 6 bases and 3 bases, there was a span of 12 bases. Germline CDR1 MDHEN, CDR2 SYDVKM. This CDR3 spans 14 amino acids. Deep level was the assay's run setting. The protocol was immunoSEQ multiplex PCR, while the TCRdb copy is restricted to in-frame clones and leaves out a portion. Of 2 million to 2.5 million clones listed, approximately 93% are singletons. The study's findings and limits: In several donors, around 5.5% of naive CD4 clonotypes appeared in common. The study generally estimated greater richness for naive than memory subsets.

As regards this clone: The antigen is not known.

The source is a man younger than 35 in good health. Some clones in this sample may be carry-over from other donors' samples. The chain has TRBV28 and TRBJ2-1; TRBD1 or TRBD2 may be the D gene (5 bases each). The specimen sequenced was naive CD4+ T cells from PBMCs. The subset: CD45RA+ positively selected. CDR3 in amino acids: CASSLGASYNEQFF. The CDR3 DNA is TGTGCCAGCAGCCTCGGGGCTAGCTACAATGAGCAGTTCTTC.